This T cell receptor (beta chain) was sequenced during a study of preoperative IRX-2 immunotherapy in early breast cancer. V shed 9 bases, J shed 1 base, and the junction held 4 bases outside the gene matches. The CDR3 is made up of 14 amino acids. Germline-derived CDR1 and CDR2 are LNHDA and SQIVND (reference sequence). Using immunoSEQ multiplex PCR, the repertoire was profiled, and TCRdb retains in-frame clones only, with some absent. The sample lists 34,000 or so clones, about 96% occurring once. Regarding treatment: preoperative locoregional IRX-2 cytokine immunotherapy. Samples came from a phase Ib trial of preoperative locoregional IRX-2 cytokine immunotherapy.

The rearrangement uses TRBV19 and TRBJ2-3; 10 bases map to TRBD1. The clonotype comes from a human donor with breast cancer. Sampling was performed from a patient treated with IRX-2 immunotherapy. The DNA for the CDR3 is TGTGCCAGCCGGGACAGGGGACGCACAGATACGCAGTATTTT. Its translation: CASRDRGRTDTQYF. Full variable domain (remainder filled in from reference TRBV19 and TRBJ2-3): DGGITQSPKYLFRKEGQNVTLSCEQNLNHDAMYWYRQDPGQGLRLIYYSQIVNDFQKGDIAEGYSVSREKKESFPLTVTSAQKNPTAFYLCASRDRGRTDTQYFGPGTRLTVL.